This TCR beta chain is drawn from a study of T cells in Graves' hyperthyroidism and ophthalmopathy. This clonotype turned up a few times. Trimming took off 7 bases at V and 3 bases at J, with 12 bases between the two ends. This CDR3 comprises 13 residues. Per germline, CDR1 LNHDA and CDR2 SQIVND (reference sequence). Stable Graves' hyperthyroidism denoted no ophthalmopathy progression over 18 months. Uncontrolled infection, other autoimmune disease, pregnancy and lactation each barred patients from inclusion. It was RNA transcripts that yielded the amplified TCR beta CDR3 regions. The HTBI primer set was used in a first-round RT-PCR of the TCR CDR3. MiXCR, applied by TCRdb to the multiplex PCR reads, yields one record per CDR3 protein. The table lists about 400,000 distinct CDR3 sequences, around 15% of them singletons, with about 4.9% in the top ten.

The sequence derives from a woman between 18 and 29 years old with Graves' hyperthyroidism. This sequence joins TRBV19 and TRBJ1-1, with a weak D call TRBD1 (5 bases). The sample consisted of blood. CDR3 sequence reads: CASTREMDTEAFF. In nucleotides, the CDR3 is TGTGCCAGTACCAGGGAAATGGACACTGAAGCTTTCTTT.